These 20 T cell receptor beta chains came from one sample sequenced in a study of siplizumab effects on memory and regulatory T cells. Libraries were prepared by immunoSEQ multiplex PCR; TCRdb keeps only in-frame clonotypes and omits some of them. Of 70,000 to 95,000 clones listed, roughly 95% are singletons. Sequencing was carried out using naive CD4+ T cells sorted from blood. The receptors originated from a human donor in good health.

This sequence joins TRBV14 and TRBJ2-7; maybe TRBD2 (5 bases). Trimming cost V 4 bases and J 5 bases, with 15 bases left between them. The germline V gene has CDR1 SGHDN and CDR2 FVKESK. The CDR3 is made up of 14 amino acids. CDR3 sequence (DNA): TGTGCCAGCAGCCCCTTTAAGATGGGAGACGAGCAGTACTTC. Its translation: CASSPFKMGDEQYF.

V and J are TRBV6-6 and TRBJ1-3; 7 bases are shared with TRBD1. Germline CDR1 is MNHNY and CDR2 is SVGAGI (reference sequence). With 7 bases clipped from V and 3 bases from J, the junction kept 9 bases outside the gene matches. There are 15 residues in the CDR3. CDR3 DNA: TGTGCCAGCACCATCTCGGACAGGATTGGAAACACCATATATTTT. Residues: CASTISDRIGNTIYF.

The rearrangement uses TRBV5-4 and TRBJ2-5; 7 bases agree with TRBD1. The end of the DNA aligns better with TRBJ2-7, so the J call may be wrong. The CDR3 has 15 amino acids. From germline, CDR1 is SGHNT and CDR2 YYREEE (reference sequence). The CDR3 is CASSSGTGVSYEQYF. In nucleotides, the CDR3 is TGTGCCAGCAGCTCAGGTACAGGGGTTAGCTACGAGCAGTACTTC.

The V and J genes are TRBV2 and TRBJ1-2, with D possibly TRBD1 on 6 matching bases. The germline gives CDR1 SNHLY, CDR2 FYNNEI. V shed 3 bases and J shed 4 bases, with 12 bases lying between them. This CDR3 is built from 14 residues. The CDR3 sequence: CASSDSAGAYGYTF. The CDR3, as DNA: TGTGCCAGCAGTGACTCGGCAGGGGCCTATGGCTACACCTTC.

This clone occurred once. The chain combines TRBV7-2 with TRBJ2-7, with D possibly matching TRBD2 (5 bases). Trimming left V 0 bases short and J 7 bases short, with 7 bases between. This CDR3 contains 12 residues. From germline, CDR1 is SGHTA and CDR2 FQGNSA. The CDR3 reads CASSLASGEQYF. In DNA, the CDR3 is TGTGCCAGCAGCTTAGCCTCGGGGGAGCAGTACTTC.

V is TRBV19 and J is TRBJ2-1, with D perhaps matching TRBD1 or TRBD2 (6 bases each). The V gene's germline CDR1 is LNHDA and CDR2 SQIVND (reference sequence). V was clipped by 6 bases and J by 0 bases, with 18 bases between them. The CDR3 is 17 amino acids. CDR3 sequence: CASSLMGGRSSYNEQFF. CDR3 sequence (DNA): TGTGCCAGTAGCCTGATGGGGGGCCGAAGCTCCTACAATGAGCAGTTCTTC.

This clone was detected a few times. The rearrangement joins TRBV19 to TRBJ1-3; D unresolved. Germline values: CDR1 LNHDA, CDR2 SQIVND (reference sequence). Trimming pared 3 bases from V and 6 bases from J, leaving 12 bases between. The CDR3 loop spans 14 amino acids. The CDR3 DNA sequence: TGTGCCAGTAGTATTGGGGTTGAGCCAAACACCATATATTTT. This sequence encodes CASSIGVEPNTIYF.

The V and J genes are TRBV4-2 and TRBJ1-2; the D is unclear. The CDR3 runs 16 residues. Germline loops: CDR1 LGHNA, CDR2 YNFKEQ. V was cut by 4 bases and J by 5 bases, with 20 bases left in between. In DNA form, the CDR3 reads TGTGCCAGCAGCCCAAGCGTAATTTCGGCAGCATATGGCTACACCTTC. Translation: CASSPSVISAAYGYTF.

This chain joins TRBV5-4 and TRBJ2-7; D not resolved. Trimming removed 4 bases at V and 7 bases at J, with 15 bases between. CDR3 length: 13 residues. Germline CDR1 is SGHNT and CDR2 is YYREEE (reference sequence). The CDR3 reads CASSPGLAGEQYF. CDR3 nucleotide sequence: TGTGCCAGCAGCCCCGGGCTGGCTGGGGAGCAGTACTTC.

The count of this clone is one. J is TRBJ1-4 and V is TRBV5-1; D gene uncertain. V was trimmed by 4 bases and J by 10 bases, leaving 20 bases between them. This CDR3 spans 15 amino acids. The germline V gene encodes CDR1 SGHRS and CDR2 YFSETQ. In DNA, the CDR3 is TGCGCCAGCAGCCAGGACGGGTATAATGAGGGAAAACTGTTTTTT. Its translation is CASSQDGYNEGKLFF.

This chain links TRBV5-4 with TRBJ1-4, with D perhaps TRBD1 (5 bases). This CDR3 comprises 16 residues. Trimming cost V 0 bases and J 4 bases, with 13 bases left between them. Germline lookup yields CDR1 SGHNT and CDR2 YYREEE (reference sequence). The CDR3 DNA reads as TGTGCCAGCAGCTTGGGGGGGAGTCAGGATAATGAAAAACTGTTTTTT. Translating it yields CASSLGGSQDNEKLFF. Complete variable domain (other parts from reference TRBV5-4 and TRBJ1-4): ETGVTQSPTHLIKTRGQQVTLRCSSQSGHNTVSWYQQALGQGPQFIFQYYREEENGRGNFPPRFSGLQFPNYSSELNVNALELDDSALYLCASSLGGSQDNEKLFFGSGTQLSVL.

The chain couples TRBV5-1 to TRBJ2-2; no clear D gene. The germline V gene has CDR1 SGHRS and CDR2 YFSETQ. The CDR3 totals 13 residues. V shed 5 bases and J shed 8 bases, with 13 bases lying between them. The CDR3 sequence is CASSRSRPGELFF. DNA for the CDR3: TGCGCCAGCAGTAGGTCCCGGCCGGGGGAGCTGTTTTTT. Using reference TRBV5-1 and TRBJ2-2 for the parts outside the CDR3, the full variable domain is KAGVTQTPRYLIKTRGQQVTLSCSPISGHRSVSWYQQTPGQGLQFLFEYFSETQRNKGNFPGRFSGRQFSNSRSEMNVSTLELGDSALYLCASSRSRPGELFFGEGSRLTVL.

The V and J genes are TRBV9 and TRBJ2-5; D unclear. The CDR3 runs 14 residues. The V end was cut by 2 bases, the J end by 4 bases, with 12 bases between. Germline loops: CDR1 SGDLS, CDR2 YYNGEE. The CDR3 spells CASSVVKGRETQYF. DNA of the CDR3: TGTGCCAGCAGCGTCGTGAAGGGCCGAGAGACCCAGTACTTC.

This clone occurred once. Here the CDR3 DNA reads TGTGCCAGCAGCCCTCAGCCTAGCACAGATACGCAGTATTTT. Translated, it gives CASSPQPSTDTQYF. The rearrangement uses TRBV7-3 and TRBJ2-3; D not resolved. Germline V gene data show CDR1 as SGHTA and CDR2 as FQGTGA. CDR3 length equals 14 residues. Trimming took off 5 bases at V and 0 bases at J, with 9 bases between the two ends.

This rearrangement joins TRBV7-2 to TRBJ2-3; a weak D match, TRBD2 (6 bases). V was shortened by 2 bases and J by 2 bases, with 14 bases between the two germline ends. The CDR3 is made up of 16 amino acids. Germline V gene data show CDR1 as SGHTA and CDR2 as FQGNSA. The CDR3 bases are TGTGCCAGCAGCTTATGGGGTGGCGGGGTCACAGATACGCAGTATTTT. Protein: CASSLWGGGVTDTQYF.

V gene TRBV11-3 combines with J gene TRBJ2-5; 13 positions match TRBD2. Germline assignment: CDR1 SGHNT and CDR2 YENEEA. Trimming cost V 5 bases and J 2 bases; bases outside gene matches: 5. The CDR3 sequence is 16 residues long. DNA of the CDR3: TGTGCCAGCAGCCCGGGACTAGCGGGGAGACAAGAGACCCAGTACTTC. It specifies CASSPGLAGRQETQYF.

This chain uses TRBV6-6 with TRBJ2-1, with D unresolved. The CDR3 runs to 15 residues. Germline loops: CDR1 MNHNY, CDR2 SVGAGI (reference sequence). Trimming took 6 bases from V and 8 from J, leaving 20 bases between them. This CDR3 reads CASREGPLSLYEQFF. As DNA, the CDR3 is TGTGCCAGCAGAGAAGGACCGCTGTCTCTCTATGAGCAGTTCTTC.

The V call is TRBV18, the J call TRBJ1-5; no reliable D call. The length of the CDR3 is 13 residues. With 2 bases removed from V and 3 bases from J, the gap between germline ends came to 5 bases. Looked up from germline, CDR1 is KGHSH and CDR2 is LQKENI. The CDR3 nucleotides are TGTGCCAGCTCACCAGCTGCCAATCAGCCCCAGCATTTT. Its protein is CASSPAANQPQHF.

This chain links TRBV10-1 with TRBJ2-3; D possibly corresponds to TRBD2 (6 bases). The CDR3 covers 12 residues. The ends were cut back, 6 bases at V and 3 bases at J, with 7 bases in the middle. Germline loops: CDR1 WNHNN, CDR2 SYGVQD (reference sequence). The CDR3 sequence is CASSRGTDTQYF. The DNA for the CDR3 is TGCGCCAGCAGCCGGGGGACAGATACGCAGTATTTT.

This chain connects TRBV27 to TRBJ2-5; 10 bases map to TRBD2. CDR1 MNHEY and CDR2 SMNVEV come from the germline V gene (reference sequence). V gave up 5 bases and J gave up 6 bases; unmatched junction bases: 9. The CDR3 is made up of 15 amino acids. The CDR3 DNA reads TGTGCCAGCAGTGACCCAGCGGGGGGGATGCAGACCCAGTACTTC. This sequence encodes CASSDPAGGMQTQYF.